This entry describes one T cell receptor beta chain. Its target is not known. V lost 4 bases to trimming and J lost 2 bases, with 19 bases between them. The CDR3 runs to 17 residues. The germline gives CDR1 LNHNV, CDR2 YYDKDF (reference sequence). These data originate in a study of T cell repertoires in cytomegalovirus infection. Across the study: Both CMV infection and a matching HLA type were indicated by public TCR beta signatures. Study-wide findings and caveats: Summed public TCR beta family frequency identified CMV carriers bearing the relevant HLA. Predominance within the ex vivo response was attributable to HLA-C-restricted CMV-specific TCR beta clonotypes.

TCRdb analysed the reads with MiXCR anew, one entry per CDR3 protein. The sample records around 99,000 distinct CDR3 sequences, roughly 30% being singletons. This chain connects TRBV15 to TRBJ2-3; D is perhaps TRBD1 (6 bases). This specimen consisted of CD8+ T cells from cultured PBMCs, obtained from culture after CMV antigen stimulation. The clonotype originates from a human donor in good health (CMV status not recorded). Some clones in this sample may be carry-over from other donors' samples. In DNA form, the CDR3 reads TGTGCCACCAGCACCCAACCGGGACAAACTTACACAGATACGCAGTATTTT. It is translated as CATSTQPGQTYTDTQYF.